This T cell receptor (beta chain) was profiled in a study of neurological immune-mediated disorders. The sample holds many counts of this clonotype. Its target is unknown. Study results and limitations: Patients with HTLV-1-associated myelopathy showed the most TCR clonal expansion. Those with multiple sclerosis showed the least, falling below healthy controls.

V shed 6 bases and J 5 bases; nucleotides not matched to a gene: 5. Germline-derived CDR1 and CDR2 are DFQATT and SNEGSKA (reference sequence). The CDR3 spans 13 residues. Time point: longitudinal time-point 3. The unsorted libraries originated from 2 million PBMCs kept at -80 C. The cDNA was generated through 5'RACE incorporating 10-nucleotide random UMIs. Over 170 million TCR-beta sequences from 15-18 subjects came out of each sequencing run. TCRdb reanalysed the 5' RACE reads using MiXCR and keeps one entry per CDR3 protein. Here the sample spans more than 95,000 distinct CDR3 sequences, 9.5% to 14% being singletons.

The origin of this receptor is a female donor with HTLV-1-associated myelopathy (HAM/TSP). The sequenced material came from PBMCs. The rearrangement uses TRBV20-1 and TRBJ2-7; TRBD1 matches 12 bases. CDR3 sequence (DNA): TGCAGTGCCGAGGGACAGGGGGCCCACGAGCAGTACTTC. Protein sequence: CSAEGQGAHEQYF.